Shown below are 29 T cell receptor beta chains from a single sample sequenced in a study of shared clonotypes between healthy human individuals. Repertoires were generated with immunoSEQ multiplex PCR, while TCRdb's copy carries only in-frame clones and drops some. The sample includes over 1.5 million clones, under 99% of them seen just once. The specimen sequenced was naive CD4+ T cells sorted from blood. Regarding subset: CD45RA+ positively selected. These receptors all stem from a man younger than 40 in good health.

V usage is TRBV11-2 and J usage is TRBJ2-5, with D possibly called TRBD1 or TRBD2 (5 bases each). Germline V lookup: CDR1 SGHAT, CDR2 FQNNGV. V was shortened by 4 bases and J by 1 base, with 16 bases between the two germline ends. CDR3 size: 16 residues. CDR3: CASSSHGASSQETQYF. CDR3 in DNA: TGTGCCAGCAGCTCTCATGGGGCTAGCAGCCAAGAGACCCAGTACTTC.

Details on this clone: Other DNA sequences within the sample encode an identical CDR3. V gene TRBV18 combines with J gene TRBJ1-5, with D hard to call. Germline V gene lookup returns CDR1 KGHSH and CDR2 LQKENI. The germline V and J ends were trimmed by 2 bases and 2 bases, with 7 bases remaining between them. CDR3 length equals 14 residues. The CDR3, as DNA: TGTGCCAGCTCACCAGGGCAGGGCAATCAGCCCCAGCATTTT. Its translation: CASSPGQGNQPQHF.

CDR3 coding DNA: TGTGCCAGCAGATCGAGAGACAGGGGGAACGAGCAGTACTTC. Protein product: CASRSRDRGNEQYF. The chain recombines TRBV13 with TRBJ2-7, with 9 bases matching TRBD1. V shed 6 bases and J 5 bases; nucleotides not matched to a gene: 8. CDR1 PRHDT and CDR2 FYEKMQ come from the germline V gene (reference sequence). The CDR3 sequence is 14 residues long.

V and J are TRBV7-9 and TRBJ2-7, with 10 bases that match TRBD2. In germline, CDR1 is SEHNR, CDR2 FQNEAQ (reference sequence). V shed 3 bases, J shed 5 bases, and the junction held 7 bases outside the gene matches. The CDR3 consists of 15 residues. The CDR3 DNA reads as TGTGCCAGCAGCTTCAGCGGGAGGGCCTCGGACGAGCAGTACTTC. Its translation is CASSFSGRASDEQYF.

On this clone: At the DNA level, this CDR3 is encoded by other sequences in the same sample as well. The J gene is TRBJ2-6, the V gene TRBV6-5, with D perhaps matching TRBD2 (5 bases). The CDR3 sequence is 16 residues long. Germline assignment: CDR1 MNHEY and CDR2 SVGAGI. Trimming stripped 0 bases from V and 1 base from J, with 7 bases between. The CDR3 loop reads CASSYSTGSGANVLTF. The CDR3 nucleotides are TGTGCCAGCAGTTACTCGACGGGGTCTGGGGCCAACGTCCTGACTTTC.

This clone showed up just once. The chain recombines TRBV2 with TRBJ1-5; perhaps TRBD1 as D (5 bases). Germline V gene data show CDR1 as SNHLY and CDR2 as FYNNEI. V was clipped by 4 bases and J by 0 bases, with 16 bases between them. The CDR3 contains 17 residues. CDR3 region: CASSVIRGRDSNQPQHF. The CDR3 bases are TGTGCCAGCAGTGTAATTCGGGGGAGGGATAGCAATCAGCCCCAGCATTTT.

The chain links TRBV6-1 to TRBJ1-2; unclear D gene. With 7 bases removed from V and 5 bases from J, the gap between germline ends came to 8 bases. CDR1 is MNHNS and CDR2 is SASEGT in the germline V gene. This CDR3 has 11 amino acids. The DNA for the CDR3 is TGTGCCAGCAATGAGTTTTATGGCTACACCTTC. It translates to CASNEFYGYTF.

This clone was seen just once. This chain uses TRBV6-6 with TRBJ2-5; 8 bases agree with TRBD1. With V trimmed by 6 bases and J by 5 bases, 11 bases remained unmatched. The germline gives CDR1 MNHNY, CDR2 SVGAGI (reference sequence). The CDR3 is 15 residues long. The CDR3 DNA reads TGTGCCAGCAGGCCTCCAGGGGGCTCCACGGAGACCCAGTACTTC. Protein sequence: CASRPPGGSTETQYF.

The chain couples TRBV18 to TRBJ2-3; D not certain. The V and J ends lost 1 base and 1 base respectively, with 9 bases between them. The CDR3 sequence is 15 residues long. Germline values: CDR1 KGHSH, CDR2 LQKENI. CDR3 bases: TGTGCCAGCTCACCACTAACCGGTGGCACAGATACGCAGTATTTT. Its translation is CASSPLTGGTDTQYF.

On this clone itself: Other DNA sequences of this sample code for an identical CDR3. V gene TRBV9 combines with J gene TRBJ2-1; D gene unclear. Per germline, CDR1 SGDLS and CDR2 YYNGEE. The CDR3 spans 13 residues. The V end lost 0 bases, the J end lost 7 bases, and 8 bases lay between the germline ends. The DNA of the CDR3 is TGTGCCAGCAGCGTAGGACAAGCAAATGAGCAGTTCTTC. It encodes CASSVGQANEQFF.

The rearrangement uses TRBV25-1 and TRBJ1-4; D ambiguous. Looked up from germline, CDR1 is MGHDK and CDR2 is SYGVNS. This CDR3 contains 14 residues. With 6 bases removed from V and 4 bases from J, the gap between germline ends came to 12 bases. The CDR3 spells CASSSRVYNEKLFF. The DNA for the CDR3 is TGTGCCAGCAGCAGTAGGGTGTATAATGAAAAACTGTTTTTT.

The chain joins TRBV28 to TRBJ1-4; the D is unclear. Germline CDR1 is MDHEN and CDR2 is SYDVKM. V lost 4 bases, J lost 5 bases, and 11 bases lay in between. The CDR3 totals 14 residues. The CDR3: CASSSEGMNEKLFF. CDR3 bases: TGTGCCAGCAGTTCTGAAGGAATGAATGAAAAACTGTTTTTT.

This clone was seen just once. The J gene is TRBJ1-3, the V gene TRBV10-3, with D unclear. Germline V CDR1 and CDR2: ENHRY, SYGVKD. V was trimmed by 7 bases and J by 0 bases, leaving 10 bases between them. This CDR3 region has 14 residues. The CDR3 reads CAITDPNSGNTIYF. As DNA, the CDR3 is TGTGCCATCACTGATCCGAACTCTGGAAACACCATATATTTT.

This chain connects TRBV28 to TRBJ2-3, with TRBD2 matching 7 bases. Germline V lookup: CDR1 MDHEN, CDR2 SYDVKM. The V and J ends lost 5 bases and 0 bases, in that order; junction bases with no gene match: 5. The CDR3 runs to 15 residues. CDR3: CASSPGTTSTDTQYF. CDR3 bases: TGTGCCAGCAGTCCCGGGACTACTAGCACAGATACGCAGTATTTT. Using reference TRBV28 and TRBJ2-3 for the parts outside the CDR3, the full variable domain is DVKVTQSSRYLVKRTGEKVFLECVQDMDHENMFWYRQDPGLGLRLIYFSYDVKMKEKGDIPEGYSVSREKKERFSLILESASTNQTSMYLCASSPGTTSTDTQYFGPGTRLTVL.

The genes are TRBV5-4 and TRBJ1-4, with 7 bases matching TRBD1. The J segment lost 8 bases and the V segment lost 4 bases, leaving 11 bases of the junction unmatched. This CDR3 region has 15 residues. Germline-derived CDR1 and CDR2 are SGHNT and YYREEE (reference sequence). The CDR3 region is CASSETGTDSEKLFF. The CDR3 DNA is TGTGCCAGCAGCGAGACCGGGACAGATTCAGAAAAACTGTTTTTT.

The CDR3 loop reads CASNRVGSGNQPQHF. The CDR3 nucleotides are TGTGCCAGCAACAGGGTCGGGAGTGGTAATCAGCCCCAGCATTTT. This chain uses TRBV28 with TRBJ1-5, with a tentative D call TRBD1 (6 bases). In germline, CDR1 is MDHEN, CDR2 SYDVKM. V lost 7 bases to trimming and J lost 4 bases, with 17 bases between them. CDR3 size: 15 residues.

V and J are TRBV19 and TRBJ2-7; D ambiguous. The CDR3 sequence is 14 residues long. Trimming left V 5 bases short and J 2 bases short, with 13 bases between. The germline V gene has CDR1 LNHDA and CDR2 SQIVND (reference sequence). The CDR3 DNA reads as TGTGCCAGTAGTCCCCACGCGGTGGCCTACGAGCAGTACTTC. Encoded protein: CASSPHAVAYEQYF.

The chain uses TRBV2 and TRBJ2-7, with TRBD2 matching 10 bases. In germline, CDR1 is SNHLY, CDR2 FYNNEI. The length of the CDR3 is 16 residues. V shed 4 bases and J 5 bases; nucleotides not matched to a gene: 11. CDR3 coding DNA: TGTGCCAGCAGTGGGGCTAGCGGGAGTTTCGGGCACGAGCAGTACTTC. As protein: CASSGASGSFGHEQYF.

This sequence joins TRBV14 and TRBJ2-2; 9 bases map to TRBD2. Germline V gene data show CDR1 as SGHDN and CDR2 as FVKESK. There are 16 residues in the CDR3. The V segment lost 2 bases and the J segment 4 bases; nucleotides outside the gene matches: 5. This CDR3 reads CASSQLTAGGTGELFF. The DNA for the CDR3 is TGTGCCAGCAGCCAACTCACAGCGGGAGGCACCGGGGAGCTGTTTTTT.

The chain recombines TRBV5-4 with TRBJ2-7; unclear D gene. Germline V gives CDR1 SGHNT, CDR2 YYREEE (reference sequence). This CDR3 spans 13 amino acids. The V end was cut by 4 bases, the J end by 3 bases, with 11 bases between. This CDR3 reads CASSPGEVYEQYF. In DNA, the CDR3 is TGTGCCAGCAGCCCAGGCGAGGTCTACGAGCAGTACTTC.

In regard to this clone: Sequence at one end of the junction differs from germline and may be a read error. The identical CDR3 is also encoded by other nucleotide sequences in the sample. The chain recombines TRBV30 with TRBJ2-6; D assignment may be TRBD1 or TRBD2 (6 bases each). Germline values: CDR1 GTSNPN, CDR2 SVGIG (reference sequence). The CDR3 is 12 amino acids. The DNA of the CDR3 is TGTGCCTGGAGTTCGGGGGCCAACGTCTTGACTTTC. Its translation: CAWSSGANVLTF.

V and J are TRBV6-5 and TRBJ1-1; D remains unclear. Germline lookup yields CDR1 MNHEY and CDR2 SVGAGI. The CDR3 extends over 13 amino acids. V was pared by 7 bases and J by 1 base, with 10 bases between. The CDR3 nucleotides read TGTGCCAGCACTATCGACAAGAACACTGAAGCTTTCTTT. This gives the protein CASTIDKNTEAFF.

The chain is built from TRBV27 and TRBJ1-4; D perhaps matches TRBD1 (6 bases). V was trimmed by 3 bases and J by 8 bases, leaving 13 bases between them. The CDR3 contains 14 residues. Germline-derived CDR1 and CDR2 are MNHEY and SMNVEV (reference sequence). The CDR3 DNA reads as TGTGCCAGCAGTTTTTCGGGGGCTGGAGAAAAACTGTTTTTT. Encoded protein: CASSFSGAGEKLFF.

V usage is TRBV9 and J usage is TRBJ2-3; weak D call: TRBD2 (6 bases). The length of the CDR3 is 15 residues. V was cut by 7 bases and J by 0 bases, with 15 bases left in between. Germline CDR1 reads SGDLS; CDR2 reads YYNGEE. The CDR3 region is CASSGAGTSTDTQYF. The CDR3 coding sequence is TGTGCCAGCTCCGGAGCGGGTACTAGCACAGATACGCAGTATTTT.

The CDR3 loop reads CASSLPGTGRYEQYF. The CDR3 region has the DNA TGTGCCAGCTCACTGCCCGGGACAGGTCGCTACGAGCAGTACTTC. The chain links TRBV18 to TRBJ2-7; 8 bases align to TRBD1. J lost 3 bases, V lost 4 bases, and 8 bases had no gene match. The CDR3 has 15 amino acids. Per germline, CDR1 KGHSH and CDR2 LQKENI.

This clone was found once. The rearrangement joins TRBV7-2 to TRBJ2-3, with 11 bases aligning to TRBD2. This CDR3 has 15 residues. J lost 5 bases, V lost 1 base, and 2 bases had no gene match. CDR1 SGHTA and CDR2 FQGNSA come from the germline V gene. CDR3: CASSLVAGGIDTQYF. The CDR3 nucleotides are TGTGCCAGCAGCTTAGTAGCGGGAGGGATAGATACGCAGTATTTT.

The V call is TRBV18, the J call TRBJ1-5; weak D call: TRBD1 (6 bases). The CDR3 contains 17 residues. V lost 4 bases, J lost 1 base, and 17 bases lay in between. Germline values: CDR1 KGHSH, CDR2 LQKENI. Written as DNA, the CDR3 is TGTGCCAGCTCACTCGCCGACAGGCCGGGGAGCAATCAGCCCCAGCATTTT. This sequence encodes CASSLADRPGSNQPQHF. The full variable domain, its missing parts supplied by reference TRBV18 and TRBJ1-5, is NAGVMQNPRHLVRRRGQEARLRCSPMKGHSHVYWYRQLPEEGLKFMVYLQKENIIDESGMPKERFSAEFPKEGPSILRIQQVVRGDSAAYFCASSLADRPGSNQPQHFGDGTRLSIL.

A remark on this clone: Other DNA sequences in this specimen translate into the identical CDR3. The rearrangement uses TRBV2 and TRBJ1-5; 11 bases match TRBD1. The CDR3 spans 14 residues. CDR1 is SNHLY and CDR2 is FYNNEI in the germline V gene. V gave up 4 bases and J gave up 5 bases; unmatched junction bases: 1. CDR3 DNA sequence: TGTGCCAGCAGTGGGGACAGGGGGGATCAGCCCCAGCATTTT. It translates to CASSGDRGDQPQHF.

This clone is a singleton in its sample. The V call is TRBV5-1, the J call TRBJ2-1; D uncertain. The CDR3 is 14 amino acids. V was pared by 5 bases and J by 0 bases, with 9 bases between. Per germline, CDR1 SGHRS and CDR2 YFSETQ. The CDR3 reads CASRIQDSYNEQFF. The CDR3 nucleotides are TGCGCCAGCAGAATCCAGGACTCCTACAATGAGCAGTTCTTC. Full variable domain (outside the CDR3, taken from reference TRBV5-1 and TRBJ2-1): KAGVTQTPRYLIKTRGQQVTLSCSPISGHRSVSWYQQTPGQGLQFLFEYFSETQRNKGNFPGRFSGRQFSNSRSEMNVSTLELGDSALYLCASRIQDSYNEQFFGPGTRLTVL.